The clone carrying this T cell receptor (beta chain) was observed a few times. Its antigen is still unknown. The CDR3 extends over 16 amino acids. Trimming took 2 bases from V and 2 from J; bases not matched to a gene: 3. Germline CDR1 is SGHTA and CDR2 is FQGNSA. Primed by a sample-barcoded 5' primer and a J-beta primer mix, a second PCR proceeded for 7 to 11 cycles. TCRdb used MiXCR to reprocess the 5' RACE reads, holding one entry per CDR3 protein. In the table there are 1.4 million to 1.5 million distinct CDR3 sequences, around 42% of which are singletons. The sample is drawn from a study of blood T cells in healthy people across ages. Regarding the study as a whole: Strong correlation linked observed beta diversity and percent naive T cells.

Source material: blood. The chain uses TRBV7-2 and TRBJ2-5; 12 nucleotides align to TRBD2. The clonotype comes from a woman aged 18-30 years in good health. The CDR3 DNA is TGTGCCAGCAGCTTATCGACTAGCGGGGGACAAGAGACCCAGTACTTC. Protein: CASSLSTSGGQETQYF.